The clone carrying this TCR beta chain was observed once. The sample belongs to a study of blood T cell repertoires in COVID-19. This CDR3 has 13 amino acids. V dropped 5 bases and J dropped 7; count of bases not matched to a gene: 3. Per the germline V gene, CDR1 is SEHNR and CDR2 is FQNEAQ (reference sequence). TCRdb's copy holds only in-frame clones and misses some; the assay was immunoSEQ multiplex PCR. The table has hundreds of thousands of clones, 70% to 90% seen once. Participants came from fewer than 25 US areas, aged about 18 to 89 years. The V gene is TRBV7-9, the J gene TRBJ1-4; 8 positions match TRBD1. This clonotype was sampled from a middle-aged woman with acute COVID-19. Sequences were obtained from PBMCs or T cells enriched from blood (not recorded which). CDR3 coding DNA: TGTGCCAGCAGCCCGGACAGGGCTGAAAAACTGTTTTTT. Its protein is CASSPDRAEKLFF.